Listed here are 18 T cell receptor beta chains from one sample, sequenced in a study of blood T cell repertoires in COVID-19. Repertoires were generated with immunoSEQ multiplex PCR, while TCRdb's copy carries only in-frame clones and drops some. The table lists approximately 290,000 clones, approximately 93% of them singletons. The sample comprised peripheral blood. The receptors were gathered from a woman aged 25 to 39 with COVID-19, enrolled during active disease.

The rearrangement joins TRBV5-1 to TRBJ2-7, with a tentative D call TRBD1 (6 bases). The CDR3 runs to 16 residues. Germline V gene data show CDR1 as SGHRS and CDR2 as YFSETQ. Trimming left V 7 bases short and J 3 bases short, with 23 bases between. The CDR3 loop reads CASAEILGGASYEQYF. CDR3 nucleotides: TGCGCCAGCGCGGAAATCCTAGGGGGAGCAAGCTACGAGCAGTACTTC.

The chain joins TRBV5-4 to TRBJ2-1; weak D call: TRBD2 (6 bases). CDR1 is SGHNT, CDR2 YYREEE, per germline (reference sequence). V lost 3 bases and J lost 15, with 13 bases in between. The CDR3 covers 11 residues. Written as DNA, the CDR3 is TGTGCCAGCAGCTATGGGACTGAGAGGTTCTTC. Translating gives CASSYGTERFF. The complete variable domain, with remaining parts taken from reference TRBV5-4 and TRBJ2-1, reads ETGVTQSPTHLIKTRGQQVTLRCSSQSGHNTVSWYQQALGQGPQFIFQYYREEENGRGNFPPRFSGLQFPNYSSELNVNALELDDSALYLCASSYGTERFFGPGTRLTVL.

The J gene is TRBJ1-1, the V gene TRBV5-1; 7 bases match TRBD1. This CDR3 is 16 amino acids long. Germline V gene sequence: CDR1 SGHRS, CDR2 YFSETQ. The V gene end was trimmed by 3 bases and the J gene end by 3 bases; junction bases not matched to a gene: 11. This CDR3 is CASSSTGTVLHTEAFF. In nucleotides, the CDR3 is TGCGCCAGCAGCTCAACCGGGACAGTTCTTCACACTGAAGCTTTCTTT. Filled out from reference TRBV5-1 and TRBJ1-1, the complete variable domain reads KAGVTQTPRYLIKTRGQQVTLSCSPISGHRSVSWYQQTPGQGLQFLFEYFSETQRNKGNFPGRFSGRQFSNSRSEMNVSTLELGDSALYLCASSSTGTVLHTEAFFGQGTRLTVV.

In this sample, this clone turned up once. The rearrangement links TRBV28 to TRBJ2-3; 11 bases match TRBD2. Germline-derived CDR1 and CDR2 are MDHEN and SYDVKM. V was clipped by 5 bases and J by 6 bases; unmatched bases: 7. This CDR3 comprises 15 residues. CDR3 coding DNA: TGTGCCAGCAGTCCGACTAGCGGGAAGAAGGATACGCAGTATTTT. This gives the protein CASSPTSGKKDTQYF. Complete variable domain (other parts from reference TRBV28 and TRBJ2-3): DVKVTQSSRYLVKRTGEKVFLECVQDMDHENMFWYRQDPGLGLRLIYFSYDVKMKEKGDIPEGYSVSREKKERFSLILESASTNQTSMYLCASSPTSGKKDTQYFGPGTRLTVL.

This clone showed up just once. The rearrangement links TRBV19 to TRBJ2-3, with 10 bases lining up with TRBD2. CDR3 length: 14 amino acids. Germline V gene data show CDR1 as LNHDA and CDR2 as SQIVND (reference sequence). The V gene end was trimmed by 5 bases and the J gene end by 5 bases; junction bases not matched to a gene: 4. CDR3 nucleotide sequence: TGTGCCAGTAGTGCCCTAGCGGGAGAAGATACGCAGTATTTT. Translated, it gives CASSALAGEDTQYF.

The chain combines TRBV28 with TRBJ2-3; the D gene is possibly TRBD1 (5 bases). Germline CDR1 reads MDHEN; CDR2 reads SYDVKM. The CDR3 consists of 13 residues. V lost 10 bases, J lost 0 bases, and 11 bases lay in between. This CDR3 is CATTGWSTDTQYF. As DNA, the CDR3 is TGTGCCACCACAGGATGGAGCACAGATACGCAGTATTTT.

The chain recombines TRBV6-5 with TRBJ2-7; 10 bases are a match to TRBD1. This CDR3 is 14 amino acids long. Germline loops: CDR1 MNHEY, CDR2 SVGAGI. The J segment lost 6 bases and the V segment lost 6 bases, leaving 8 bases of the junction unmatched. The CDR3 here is CASSERQGAAEQYF. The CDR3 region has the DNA TGTGCCAGCAGCGAGAGACAGGGGGCGGCCGAGCAGTACTTC.

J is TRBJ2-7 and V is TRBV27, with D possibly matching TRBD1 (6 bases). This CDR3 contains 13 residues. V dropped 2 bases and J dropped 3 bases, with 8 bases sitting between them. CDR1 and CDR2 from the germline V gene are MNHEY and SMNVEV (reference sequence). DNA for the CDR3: TGTGCCAGCAGTTTACAGGGGTACTACGAGCAGTACTTC. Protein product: CASSLQGYYEQYF.

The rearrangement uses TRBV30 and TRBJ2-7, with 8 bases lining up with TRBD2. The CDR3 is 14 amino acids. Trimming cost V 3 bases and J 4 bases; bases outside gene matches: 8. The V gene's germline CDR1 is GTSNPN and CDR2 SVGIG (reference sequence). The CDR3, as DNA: TGTGCCTGGAGGGGCTCGGGAGGGTCTTACGAGCAGTACTTC. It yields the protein CAWRGSGGSYEQYF.

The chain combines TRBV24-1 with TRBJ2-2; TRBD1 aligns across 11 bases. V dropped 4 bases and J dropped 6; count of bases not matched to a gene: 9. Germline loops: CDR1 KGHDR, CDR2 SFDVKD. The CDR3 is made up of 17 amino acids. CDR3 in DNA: TGTGCCACCAGTGACCATGGACAGGGGGCGCATCCCGGGGAGCTGTTTTTT. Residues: CATSDHGQGAHPGELFF.

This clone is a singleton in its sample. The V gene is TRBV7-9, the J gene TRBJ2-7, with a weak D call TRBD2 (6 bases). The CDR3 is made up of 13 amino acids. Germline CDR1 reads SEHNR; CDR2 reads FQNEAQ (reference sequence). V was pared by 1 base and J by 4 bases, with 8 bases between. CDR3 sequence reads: CASSLVGGYEQYF. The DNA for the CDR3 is TGTGCCAGCAGCTTAGTCGGGGGTTACGAGCAGTACTTC.

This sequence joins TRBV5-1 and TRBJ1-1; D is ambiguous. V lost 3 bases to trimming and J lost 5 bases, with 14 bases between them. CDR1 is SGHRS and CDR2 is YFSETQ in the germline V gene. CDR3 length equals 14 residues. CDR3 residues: CASSSASPGTEAFF. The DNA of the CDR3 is TGCGCCAGCAGCTCGGCTTCCCCGGGGACTGAAGCTTTCTTT.

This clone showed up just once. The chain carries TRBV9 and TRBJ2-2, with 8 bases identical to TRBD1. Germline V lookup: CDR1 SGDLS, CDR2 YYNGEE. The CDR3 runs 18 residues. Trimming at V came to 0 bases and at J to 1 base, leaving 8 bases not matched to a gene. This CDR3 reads CASSVATTGTGNTGELFF. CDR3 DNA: TGTGCCAGCAGCGTAGCAACGACCGGGACAGGGAACACCGGGGAGCTGTTTTTT.

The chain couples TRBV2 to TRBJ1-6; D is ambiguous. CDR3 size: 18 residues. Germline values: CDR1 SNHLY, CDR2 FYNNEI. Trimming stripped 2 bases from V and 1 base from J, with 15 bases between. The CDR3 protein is CASSEPQRSSSYNSPLHF. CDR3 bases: TGTGCCAGCAGTGAACCCCAACGGAGCAGTTCCTATAATTCACCCCTCCACTTT.

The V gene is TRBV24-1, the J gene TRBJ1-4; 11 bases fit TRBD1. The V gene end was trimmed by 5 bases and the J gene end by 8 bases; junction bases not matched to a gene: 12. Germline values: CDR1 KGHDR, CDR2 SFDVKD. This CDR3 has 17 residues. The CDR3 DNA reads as TGTGCCACCAGTGGCCAAACCCCCGGGACAGGGGGGGAAAAACTGTTTTTT. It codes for CATSGQTPGTGGEKLFF.

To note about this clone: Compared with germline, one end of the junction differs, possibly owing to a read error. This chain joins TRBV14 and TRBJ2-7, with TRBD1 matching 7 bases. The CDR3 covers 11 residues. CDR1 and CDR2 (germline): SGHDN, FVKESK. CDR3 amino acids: CASSQFGDSHF. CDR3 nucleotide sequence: TGTGCCAGCAGCCAATTCGGGGACAGTCACTTC.

CDR3 bases: TGTGCCAGCAGCCAAACTGACAGGGATAATTCACCCCTCCACTTT. Translation: CASSQTDRDNSPLHF. The chain carries TRBV3-1 (or the pseudogene TRBV3-2) and TRBJ1-6; 7 nucleotides align to TRBD1. Germline V gives CDR1 LGHDT, CDR2 YNNKEL (reference sequence). V was pared by 2 bases and J by 5 bases, with 3 bases of the junction left unmatched. The CDR3 has 15 residues.

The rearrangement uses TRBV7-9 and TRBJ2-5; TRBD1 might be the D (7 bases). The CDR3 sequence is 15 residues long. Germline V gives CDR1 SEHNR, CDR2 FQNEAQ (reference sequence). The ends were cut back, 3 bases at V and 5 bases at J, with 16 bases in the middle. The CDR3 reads CASSFEQGRGETQYF. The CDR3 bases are TGTGCCAGCAGCTTTGAACAGGGGCGGGGTGAGACCCAGTACTTC.